Below, 25 T cell receptor beta chains from the same sample are listed, as sequenced in a study of blood T cell repertoires in COVID-19. The repertoire was sequenced with immunoSEQ multiplex PCR; TCRdb's copy has only in-frame clones and lacks some. The sample lists roughly 170,000 clones; about 85% were seen once. The sequenced sample was peripheral blood. The receptors were sampled from a man between 60 and 75 years old who had recovered from COVID-19.

The chain has TRBV28 and TRBJ2-4; weak D call: TRBD2 (6 bases). This CDR3 region has 20 residues. CDR1 MDHEN and CDR2 SYDVKM come from the germline V gene. V lost 6 bases and J 1 base, leaving 28 bases between the germline ends. CDR3 coding DNA: TGTGCCAGCAGACAGTTTGAGGGACGGGAGCAAGAGTGGGCCAAAAACATTCAGTACTTC. The encoded protein is CASRQFEGREQEWAKNIQYF.

This clone came up a few times. V is TRBV6-4 and J is TRBJ2-3, with 14 bases that match TRBD2. After removal of 4 bases from V and 0 bases from J, the junction contained 0 bases not matched to a gene. This CDR3 has 16 residues. Germline-derived CDR1 and CDR2 are MRHNA and SNTAGT. CDR3 region: CASSGTSGGSTDTQYF. CDR3 in DNA: TGTGCCAGCAGTGGGACTAGCGGGGGGAGCACAGATACGCAGTATTTT.

J is TRBJ1-2 and V is TRBV12-3 or TRBV12-4; 8 positions agree with TRBD1. The CDR3 loop spans 12 amino acids. Trimming took 4 bases from V and 9 from J; bases not matched to a gene: 4. The CDR3 coding sequence is TGTGCCAGCAGTTCAGGGGGCGTGAGCTACACCTTC. The encoded protein is CASSSGGVSYTF.

The chain couples TRBV3-1 (or the pseudogene TRBV3-2) to TRBJ2-1, with no clear D. The V and J ends lost 2 bases and 0 bases respectively, with 14 bases between them. From germline, CDR1 is LGHDT and CDR2 YNNKEL (reference sequence). This CDR3 is 17 amino acids long. CDR3 DNA: TGTGCCAGCAGCCAAATTGGAGTAGGCATCTCCTACAATGAGCAGTTCTTC. Translating it yields CASSQIGVGISYNEQFF.

This clone was recorded a few times. The chain couples TRBV6-4 to TRBJ1-1, with 7 nucleotides matching TRBD1. The CDR3 is 13 amino acids. Trimming took 8 bases from V and 1 from J; bases not matched to a gene: 4. CDR1 is MRHNA and CDR2 is SNTAGT in the germline V gene. CDR3 in amino acids: CASSRTGNTEAFF. DNA of the CDR3: TGTGCCAGCTCCAGGACAGGGAACACTGAAGCTTTCTTT.

This clone was seen only once. This chain links TRBV28 with TRBJ2-7; D is perhaps TRBD2 (6 bases). The CDR3 spans 13 residues. V lost 1 base and J 3 bases, leaving 7 bases between the germline ends. Germline V gene lookup returns CDR1 MDHEN and CDR2 SYDVKM. The CDR3 sequence: CASSLLEGYEQYF. CDR3 bases: TGTGCCAGCAGTTTATTGGAGGGCTACGAGCAGTACTTC.

The rearrangement joins TRBV2 to TRBJ2-5, with 10 bases identical to TRBD2. V lost 6 bases, J lost 3 bases, and 7 bases stayed unmatched. The CDR3 loop spans 15 amino acids. CDR1 is SNHLY and CDR2 is FYNNEI in the germline V gene. The CDR3 bases are TGTGCCAGCAGGCCGAGGAGCGGGGGGGAAGAGACCCAGTACTTC. Protein: CASRPRSGGEETQYF.

The chain has TRBV5-8 and TRBJ2-5; 10 nucleotides line up with TRBD2. Germline trimming cut 0 bases from V and 7 bases from J; bases unmatched to any gene: 12. CDR3 size: 17 residues. CDR1 is SGHTS, CDR2 YDEGEE, per germline. The CDR3 coding sequence is TGTGCCAGCAGCTTGGAGTTGGAGCGGGGGGGCTTCGGGACCCAGTACTTC. Its translation is CASSLELERGGFGTQYF.

The chain recombines TRBV7-2 with TRBJ2-1, with TRBD1 matching over 8 bases. Germline lookup yields CDR1 SGHTA and CDR2 FQGNSA. J was trimmed by 9 bases and V by 6 bases; bases with no gene match: 4. The CDR3 has 12 residues. The CDR3 DNA reads as TGTGCCAGCAGACAGGGGGTCTTTGAGCAGTTCTTC. It yields the protein CASRQGVFEQFF. The variable domain in full, completed from reference TRBV7-2 and TRBJ2-1, reads GAGVSQSPSNKVTEKGKDVELRCDPISGHTALYWYRQSLGQGLEFLIYFQGNSAPDKSGLPSDRFSAERTGGSVSTLTIQRTQQEDSAVYLCASRQGVFEQFFGPGTRLTVL.

V usage is TRBV5-1 and J usage is TRBJ2-3; D call uncertain. The V and J ends lost 0 bases and 2 bases respectively, with 7 bases between them. The CDR3 loop spans 14 amino acids. The V gene's germline CDR1 is SGHRS and CDR2 YFSETQ. The CDR3 DNA reads as TGCGCCAGCAGCTTGGCAGGTGACACAGATACGCAGTATTTT. This encodes CASSLAGDTDTQYF.

The rearrangement links TRBV6-5 to TRBJ2-7; TRBD2 matches at 12 bases. Germline V gene data show CDR1 as MNHEY and CDR2 as SVGAGI. V shed 6 bases and J 5 bases; nucleotides not matched to a gene: 8. The CDR3 length is 15 residues. The CDR3 bases are TGTGCCAGCAGGCCTAGCGGGGGGGCCATTCACGAGCAGTACTTC. This gives the protein CASRPSGGAIHEQYF.

As to this clone: Germline is not matched at one junction end, which may reflect a read error. This sequence joins TRBV6-1 and TRBJ1-1; D call uncertain. The germline V gene encodes CDR1 MNHNS and CDR2 SASEGT. This CDR3 is built from 12 residues. The CDR3 loop is CASSDEVTGAFF. The CDR3 DNA reads as TGTGCCAGCAGTGACGAGGTTACTGGAGCTTTCTTT.

The J gene is TRBJ2-1, the V gene TRBV7-3; 12 bases are a match to TRBD2. The CDR3 runs 15 residues. V trimming: 1 base; J trimming: 9 bases; junction bases outside the gene matches: 4. The germline CDR1 and CDR2 sequences are SGHTA and FQGTGA. The CDR3 sequence: CASSLRTSGVSEQFF. Here the CDR3 DNA reads TGTGCCAGCAGCTTAAGGACTAGCGGGGTGAGTGAGCAGTTCTTC.

The chain carries TRBV7-2 and TRBJ1-6; the D gene is possibly TRBD1 (5 bases). The V end was cut by 5 bases, the J end by 7 bases, with 15 bases between. The CDR3 length is 15 residues. The V gene's germline CDR1 is SGHTA and CDR2 FQGNSA. CDR3 residues: CASSGQGSVNSPLHF. CDR3 nucleotide sequence: TGTGCCAGCAGCGGTCAGGGCTCCGTGAATTCACCCCTCCACTTT. The full variable domain, rest sourced from reference TRBV7-2 and TRBJ1-6, is GAGVSQSPSNKVTEKGKDVELRCDPISGHTALYWYRQSLGQGLEFLIYFQGNSAPDKSGLPSDRFSAERTGGSVSTLTIQRTQQEDSAVYLCASSGQGSVNSPLHFGNGTRLTVT.

The chain uses TRBV28 and TRBJ2-3; unclear D gene. The CDR3 consists of 13 residues. Germline assignment: CDR1 MDHEN and CDR2 SYDVKM. Trimming shortened V by 4 bases and J by 1 base, and 6 bases separated the two germline ends. Here the CDR3 DNA reads TGTGCCAGCAGTTCAGAACGCACAGATACGCAGTATTTT. Translation gives CASSSERTDTQYF. The complete variable domain, with remaining parts taken from reference TRBV28 and TRBJ2-3, reads DVKVTQSSRYLVKRTGEKVFLECVQDMDHENMFWYRQDPGLGLRLIYFSYDVKMKEKGDIPEGYSVSREKKERFSLILESASTNQTSMYLCASSSERTDTQYFGPGTRLTVL.

The gene calls are TRBV29-1 and TRBJ2-3; 8 bases match TRBD1. After removal of 2 bases from V and 4 bases from J, the junction contained 5 bases not matched to a gene. The CDR3 is made up of 14 amino acids. Per germline, CDR1 SQVTM and CDR2 ANQGSEA. The CDR3 DNA reads TGCAGCGTTGAAACGGACAGGGCGGCAGATACGCAGTATTTT. Translation: CSVETDRAADTQYF.

V is TRBV6-2 or TRBV6-3 and J is TRBJ1-4, with TRBD1 identical over 8 bases. There are 14 residues in the CDR3. V was pared by 4 bases and J by 7 bases, with 5 bases of the junction left unmatched. CDR1 MNHEY and CDR2 SVGEGT come from the germline V gene. This CDR3 reads CASSSRGRGEKLFF. In DNA form, the CDR3 reads TGTGCCAGCAGTTCCAGGGGGCGAGGTGAAAAACTGTTTTTT.

The rearrangement uses TRBV29-1 and TRBJ1-2; unclear D gene. V lost 7 bases to trimming and J lost 4 bases, with 16 bases between them. CDR1 is SQVTM, CDR2 ANQGSEA, per germline. The CDR3 covers 13 residues. CDR3 in amino acids: CSALAEFPYGYTF. In DNA, the CDR3 is TGCAGCGCCCTAGCCGAATTTCCCTATGGCTACACCTTC. Supplemented by reference TRBV29-1 and TRBJ1-2, the full variable domain reads SAVISQKPSRDICQRGTSLTIQCQVDSQVTMMFWYRQQPGQSLTLIATANQGSEATYESGFVIDKFPISRPNLTFSTLTVSNMSPEDSSIYLCSALAEFPYGYTFGSGTRLTVV.

The rearrangement uses TRBV11-3 and TRBJ1-1; D is possibly TRBD1 (6 bases). Looked up from germline, CDR1 is SGHNT and CDR2 is YENEEA. This CDR3 has 15 amino acids. Trimming took off 4 bases at V and 3 bases at J, with 15 bases between the two ends. The CDR3, as DNA: TGTGCCAGCAGCTCCCGGACAGCTTCTTACACTGAAGCTTTCTTT. Amino acids: CASSSRTASYTEAFF.

The table lists this clone with many counts. CDR3 sequence: CASSSPSSGGAYNEQFF. The DNA for the CDR3 is TGTGCCAGCAGTTCACCCTCTAGCGGGGGGGCTTACAATGAGCAGTTCTTC. V usage is TRBV27 and J usage is TRBJ2-1; 12 nucleotides align to TRBD2. Germline V lookup: CDR1 MNHEY, CDR2 SMNVEV (reference sequence). With 4 bases clipped from V and 4 bases from J, the junction kept 8 bases outside the gene matches. The CDR3 has 17 residues.

The chain has TRBV29-1 and TRBJ2-1; D possibly corresponds to TRBD1 (6 bases). The CDR3 spans 15 residues. CDR1 and CDR2 from the germline V gene are SQVTM and ANQGSEA. V lost 0 bases and J lost 6, with 15 bases in between. CDR3 sequence: CSVEDYRTGINEQFF. CDR3 coding DNA: TGCAGCGTTGAAGATTACCGAACAGGGATCAATGAGCAGTTCTTC.

Only one count was recorded for this clone. CDR3 residues: CASTLALGGDTQYF. The CDR3 DNA sequence: TGTGCCAGCACTCTTGCCCTGGGAGGGGATACGCAGTATTTT. The chain couples TRBV7-2 to TRBJ2-3; 7 positions agree with TRBD2. Germline loops: CDR1 SGHTA, CDR2 FQGNSA. J was trimmed by 6 bases and V by 7 bases; bases with no gene match: 10. The CDR3 covers 14 residues.

The chain joins TRBV5-6 to TRBJ1-4; the D gene is possibly TRBD1 (5 bases). Trimming cost V 6 bases and J 11 bases, with 17 bases left between them. The CDR3 is made up of 13 amino acids. In germline, CDR1 is SGHDT, CDR2 YYEEEE. CDR3 bases: TGTGCCAGCACCCCCCCAGGGCGGTCCAAACTGTTTTTT. Amino acid sequence: CASTPPGRSKLFF.

V and J are TRBV18 and TRBJ2-3; D ambiguous. V dropped 3 bases and J dropped 4 bases, with 5 bases sitting between them. CDR3 length equals 12 residues. Per the germline V gene, CDR1 is KGHSH and CDR2 is LQKENI. Here the CDR3 reads CASSPRADTQYF. The CDR3 DNA reads TGTGCCAGCTCACCCCGCGCAGATACGCAGTATTTT.

The rearrangement uses TRBV5-1 and TRBJ1-6; 7 bases are a match to TRBD1. Losses at the gene ends were 0 bases for V and 6 bases for J; bases not matched to a gene: 3. Per germline, CDR1 SGHRS and CDR2 YFSETQ. This CDR3 comprises 15 residues. CDR3 sequence: CASSLAGDSNSPLHF. CDR3 DNA sequence: TGCGCCAGCAGCTTGGCCGGGGACAGTAATTCACCCCTCCACTTT.